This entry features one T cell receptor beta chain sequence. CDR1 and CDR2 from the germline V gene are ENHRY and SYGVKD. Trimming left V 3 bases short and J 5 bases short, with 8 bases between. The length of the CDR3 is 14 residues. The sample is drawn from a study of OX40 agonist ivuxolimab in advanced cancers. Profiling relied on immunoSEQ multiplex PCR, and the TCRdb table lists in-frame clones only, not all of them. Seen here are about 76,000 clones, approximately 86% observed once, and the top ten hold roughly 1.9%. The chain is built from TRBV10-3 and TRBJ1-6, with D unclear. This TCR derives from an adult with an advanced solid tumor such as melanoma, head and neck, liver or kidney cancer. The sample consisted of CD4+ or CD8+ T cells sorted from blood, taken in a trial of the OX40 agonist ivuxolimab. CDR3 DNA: TGTGCCATCAGTGAACGGGAGAATAATTCACCCCTCCACTTT. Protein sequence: CAISERENNSPLHF.